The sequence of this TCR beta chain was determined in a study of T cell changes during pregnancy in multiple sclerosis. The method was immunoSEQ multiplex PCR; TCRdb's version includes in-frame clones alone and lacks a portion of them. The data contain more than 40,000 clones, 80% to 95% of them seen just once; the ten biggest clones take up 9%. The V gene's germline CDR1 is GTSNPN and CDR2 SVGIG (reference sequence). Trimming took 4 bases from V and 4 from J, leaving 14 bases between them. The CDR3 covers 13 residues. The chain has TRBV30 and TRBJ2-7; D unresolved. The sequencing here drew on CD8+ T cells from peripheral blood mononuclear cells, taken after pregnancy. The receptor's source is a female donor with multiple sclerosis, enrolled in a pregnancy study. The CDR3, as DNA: TGTGCCTGGACCCCAGGCAGTCGTTACGAGCAGTACTTC. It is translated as CAWTPGSRYEQYF.